This passage covers 14 T cell receptor beta chains from one sample sequenced in a study of T cell responses to AZD1222 COVID-19 vaccine. Only in-frame clones appear in the TCRdb table, and some are missing; sequencing was by immunoSEQ multiplex PCR. The sample lists some 87,000 clones, roughly nine tenths occurring once. The source material was peripheral blood, sampled on day 0 of AZD1222 vaccination. Every receptor here comes from an adult in good health.

This chain connects TRBV12-3 or TRBV12-4 to TRBJ1-2, with D unresolved. CDR3 length: 13 residues. The V end lost 7 bases, the J end lost 8 bases, and 17 bases lay between the germline ends. CDR3 in amino acids: CASTGWGERGYTF. CDR3 DNA: TGTGCCAGCACGGGGTGGGGAGAGAGGGGCTACACCTTC.

The chain uses TRBV7-8 and TRBJ2-7; 7 positions agree with TRBD2. The CDR3 runs to 15 residues. Germline loops: CDR1 SGHVS, CDR2 FQNEAQ. The V segment lost 7 bases and the J segment 6 bases; nucleotides outside the gene matches: 15. This CDR3 reads CASIPQSGIFTEQYF. CDR3 coding DNA: TGTGCCAGCATCCCTCAAAGCGGGATATTCACCGAGCAGTACTTC.

V usage is TRBV6-5 and J usage is TRBJ2-1; D is possibly TRBD1 (6 bases). This CDR3 is 15 amino acids long. V lost 5 bases and J lost 7, with 18 bases in between. Germline assignment: CDR1 MNHEY and CDR2 SVGAGI. CDR3 residues: CASSLTGNGLNEQFF. As DNA, the CDR3 is TGTGCCAGCAGTCTCACAGGGAACGGCCTTAATGAGCAGTTCTTC.

The chain employs TRBV7-9 and TRBJ1-1, with a tentative D call TRBD1 (5 bases). V lost 0 bases to trimming and J lost 4 bases, with 21 bases between them. This CDR3 contains 18 residues. Germline CDR1 SEHNR, CDR2 FQNEAQ (reference sequence). CDR3 sequence: CASSLAFIQGKGGTEAFF. CDR3 DNA sequence: TGTGCCAGCAGCTTAGCGTTTATTCAGGGTAAGGGAGGCACTGAAGCTTTCTTT. Based on the CDR3 plus reference TRBV7-9 and TRBJ1-1, the full variable domain is DTGVSQNPRHKITKRGQNVTFRCDPISEHNRLYWYRQTLGQGPEFLTYFQNEAQLEKSRLLSDRFSAERPKGSFSTLEIQRTEQGDSAMYLCASSLAFIQGKGGTEAFFGQGTRLTVV.

This sequence joins TRBV2 and TRBJ2-6; D call uncertain. The CDR3 runs to 12 residues. Germline CDR1 reads SNHLY; CDR2 reads FYNNEI. Trimming removed 7 bases from V and 4 bases from J, with 5 bases in between. The CDR3: CASKPGANVLTF. CDR3 coding DNA: TGTGCCAGCAAACCCGGGGCCAACGTCCTGACTTTC.

The genes are TRBV5-1 and TRBJ2-4; the match to TRBD1 covers 8 bases. The germline CDR1 and CDR2 sequences are SGHRS and YFSETQ. The trim removed 4 bases at V and 9 bases at J, leaving 12 bases unmatched. This CDR3 spans 15 amino acids. The CDR3 nucleotides are TGCGCCAGCAGCCCGCTCGGGACAGGACGGGGCATTCAGTACTTC. It codes for CASSPLGTGRGIQYF.

The chain recombines TRBV5-4 with TRBJ2-3; 7 bases are a match to TRBD1. Germline V gene lookup returns CDR1 SGHNT and CDR2 YYREEE (reference sequence). Losses at the gene ends were 3 bases for V and 6 bases for J; bases not matched to a gene: 7. The CDR3 is made up of 14 amino acids. Written as DNA, the CDR3 is TGTGCCAGCAGCTCGCTTATACAGGGGGATACGCAGTATTTT. Protein: CASSSLIQGDTQYF. The full variable domain, completed using reference TRBV5-4 and TRBJ2-3, is ETGVTQSPTHLIKTRGQQVTLRCSSQSGHNTVSWYQQALGQGPQFIFQYYREEENGRGNFPPRFSGLQFPNYSSELNVNALELDDSALYLCASSSLIQGDTQYFGPGTRLTVL.

The V and J genes are TRBV18 and TRBJ1-1; the D gene is possibly TRBD1 (5 bases). This CDR3 contains 13 residues. Trimming left V 6 bases short and J 4 bases short, with 12 bases between. Looked up from germline, CDR1 is KGHSH and CDR2 is LQKENI. CDR3 protein: CASSRGSGTEAFF. The CDR3 bases are TGTGCCAGCTCTAGGGGTTCGGGCACTGAAGCTTTCTTT.

This rearrangement joins TRBV5-6 to TRBJ1-2; D is perhaps TRBD1 (5 bases). The CDR3 is 11 residues long. Germline V gives CDR1 SGHDT, CDR2 YYEEEE. The V end was cut by 2 bases, the J end by 8 bases, with 7 bases between. The CDR3 nucleotides read TGTGCCAGCAGCTTAGGGGAAGGCTACACCTTC. Protein product: CASSLGEGYTF.

V and J are TRBV28 and TRBJ2-2; D gene ambiguous. The V end lost 4 bases, the J end lost 1 base, and 19 bases lay between the germline ends. This CDR3 is 18 amino acids long. Germline V gene data show CDR1 as MDHEN and CDR2 as SYDVKM. CDR3 nucleotide sequence: TGTGCCAGCAGTTCACCCGGAGAGATTAACCTGAACACCGGGGAGCTGTTTTTT. The encoded protein is CASSSPGEINLNTGELFF.

This sequence joins TRBV11-1 and TRBJ1-1, with D perhaps TRBD1 (5 bases). CDR3 size: 15 residues. The V gene's germline CDR1 is SGHAT and CDR2 FQDESV (reference sequence). V was trimmed by 0 bases and J by 0 bases, leaving 8 bases between them. The CDR3 sequence: CASSLAAGMNTEAFF. CDR3 in DNA: TGTGCCAGCAGCTTAGCGGCAGGGATGAACACTGAAGCTTTCTTT.

The sample holds a few counts of this clone. The chain couples TRBV9 to TRBJ2-1, with D perhaps given as TRBD1 or TRBD2 (5 bases each). Looked up from germline, CDR1 is SGDLS and CDR2 is YYNGEE. V gave up 1 base and J gave up 9 bases, with 17 bases separating them. CDR3 size: 15 residues. The CDR3 region is CASSVSPGAWGEQFF. DNA for the CDR3: TGTGCCAGCAGCGTATCTCCCGGGGCGTGGGGTGAGCAGTTCTTC.

The chain has TRBV12-3 or TRBV12-4 and TRBJ2-5; D is unclear. This CDR3 comprises 13 residues. Trimming took 5 bases from V and 0 from J, leaving 7 bases between them. The CDR3 spells CASSAAYQETQYF. In DNA form, the CDR3 reads TGTGCCAGCAGTGCCGCGTACCAAGAGACCCAGTACTTC.

The chain carries TRBV7-2 and TRBJ1-3, with D possibly matching TRBD1 (5 bases). The CDR3 loop spans 16 amino acids. V was trimmed by 1 base and J by 2 bases, leaving 12 bases between them. The germline V gene has CDR1 SGHTA and CDR2 FQGNSA. CDR3 nucleotides: TGTGCCAGCAGCTTAGATTCAGGGAGGGCTGGAAACACCATATATTTT. It encodes CASSLDSGRAGNTIYF.